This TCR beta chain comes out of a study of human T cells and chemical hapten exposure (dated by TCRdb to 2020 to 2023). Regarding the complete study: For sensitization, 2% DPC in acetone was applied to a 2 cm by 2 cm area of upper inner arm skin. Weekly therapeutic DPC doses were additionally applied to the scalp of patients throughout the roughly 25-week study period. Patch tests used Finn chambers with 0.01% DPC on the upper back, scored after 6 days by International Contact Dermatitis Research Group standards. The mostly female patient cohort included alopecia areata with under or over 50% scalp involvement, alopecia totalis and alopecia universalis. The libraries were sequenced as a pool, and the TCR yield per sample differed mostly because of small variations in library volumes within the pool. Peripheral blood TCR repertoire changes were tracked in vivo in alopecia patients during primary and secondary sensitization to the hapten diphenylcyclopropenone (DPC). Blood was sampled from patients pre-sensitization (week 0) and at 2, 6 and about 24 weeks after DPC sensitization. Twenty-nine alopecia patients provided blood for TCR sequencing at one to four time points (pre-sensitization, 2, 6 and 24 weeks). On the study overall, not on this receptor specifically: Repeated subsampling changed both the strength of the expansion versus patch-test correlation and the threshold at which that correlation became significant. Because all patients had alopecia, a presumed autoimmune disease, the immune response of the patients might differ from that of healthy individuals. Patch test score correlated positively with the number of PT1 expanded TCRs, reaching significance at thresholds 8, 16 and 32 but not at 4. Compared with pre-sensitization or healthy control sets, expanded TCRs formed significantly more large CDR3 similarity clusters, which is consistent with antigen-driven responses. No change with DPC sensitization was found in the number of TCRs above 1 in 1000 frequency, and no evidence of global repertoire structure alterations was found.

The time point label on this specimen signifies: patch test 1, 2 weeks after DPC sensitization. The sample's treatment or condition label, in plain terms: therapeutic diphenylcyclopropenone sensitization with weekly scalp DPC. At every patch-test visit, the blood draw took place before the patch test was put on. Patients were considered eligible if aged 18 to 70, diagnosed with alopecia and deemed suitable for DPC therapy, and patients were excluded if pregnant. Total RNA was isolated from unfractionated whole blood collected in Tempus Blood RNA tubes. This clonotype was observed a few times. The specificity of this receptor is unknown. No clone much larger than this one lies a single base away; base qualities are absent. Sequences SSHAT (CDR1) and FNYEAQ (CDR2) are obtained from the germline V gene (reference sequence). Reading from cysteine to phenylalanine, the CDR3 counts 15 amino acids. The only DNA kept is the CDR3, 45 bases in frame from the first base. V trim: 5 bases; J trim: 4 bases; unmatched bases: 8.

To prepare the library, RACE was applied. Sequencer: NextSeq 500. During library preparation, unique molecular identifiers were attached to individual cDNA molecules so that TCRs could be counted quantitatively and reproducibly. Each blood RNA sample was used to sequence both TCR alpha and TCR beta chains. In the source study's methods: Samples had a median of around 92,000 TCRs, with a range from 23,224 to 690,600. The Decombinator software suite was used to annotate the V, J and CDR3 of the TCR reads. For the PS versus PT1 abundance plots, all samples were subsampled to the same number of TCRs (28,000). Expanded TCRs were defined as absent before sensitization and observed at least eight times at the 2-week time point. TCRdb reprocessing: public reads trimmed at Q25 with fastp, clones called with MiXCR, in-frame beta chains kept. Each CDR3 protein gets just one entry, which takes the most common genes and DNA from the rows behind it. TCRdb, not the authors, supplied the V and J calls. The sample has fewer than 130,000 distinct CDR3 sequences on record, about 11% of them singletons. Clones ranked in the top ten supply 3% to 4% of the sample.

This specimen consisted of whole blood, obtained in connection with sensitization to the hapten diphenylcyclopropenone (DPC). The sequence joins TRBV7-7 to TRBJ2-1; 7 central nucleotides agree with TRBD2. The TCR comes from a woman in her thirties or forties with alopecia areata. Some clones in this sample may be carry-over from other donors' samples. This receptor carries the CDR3 CASSPPREAYNEQFF. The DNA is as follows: TGTGCCAGCAGCCCGCCCCGGGAGGCATACAATGAGCAGTTCTTC.